This TCR beta chain appears in the sequencing data of a study of tumor and adjacent non-tumor tissue in lung cancer. From germline, CDR1 is MNHEY and CDR2 SVGAGI. V lost 5 bases, J lost 0 bases, and 7 bases stayed unmatched. The CDR3 spans 16 residues. No cell sorting was done before RNA was extracted from the tissue. Concerning this clonotype itself: The antigen is undetermined.

The library came from three nested PCR rounds adapted from ARM-PCR protocols. TCRdb re-analysed the multiplex PCR reads in MiXCR, keeping a single row per CDR3 protein. The sample carries about 120,000 distinct CDR3 sequences, over 70% recorded once. Study-wide results and limits: Significantly higher TCR diversity was found in tumor than normal lung.

The TCR sequence derives from a man in his 70s with non-small cell lung cancer. The specimen sequenced was lung tumor tissue. The chain couples TRBV6-5 to TRBJ2-1; 7 nucleotides agree with TRBD2. CDR3 sequence (DNA): TGTGCCAGCAGTCTAAACGTAGCGGGCTCCTACAATGAGCAGTTCTTC. Its translation is CASSLNVAGSYNEQFF.